The 30 T cell receptor beta chains listed next were all sequenced from one sample in a study of OX40 agonist ivuxolimab in advanced cancers. The assay was immunoSEQ multiplex PCR, and TCRdb's table has in-frame clones only and misses some. The profile shows roughly 18,000 clones, approximately 78% of them singletons. The sample consisted of CD4+ or CD8+ T cells sorted from blood, taken in a trial of the OX40 agonist ivuxolimab. The source is an adult with an advanced solid tumor such as melanoma, head and neck, liver or kidney cancer.

V and J are TRBV4-1 and TRBJ1-4, with D possibly being TRBD1 (5 bases). CDR3 size: 15 residues. Germline CDR1 and CDR2: MGHRA and YSYEKL. The V end was cut by 0 bases, the J end by 3 bases, with 8 bases between. The CDR3: CASSQDRASNEKLFF. The CDR3 nucleotides are TGCGCCAGCAGCCAAGACAGGGCATCTAATGAAAAACTGTTTTTT.

The rearrangement uses TRBV6-5 and TRBJ2-1, with a weak D call TRBD1 (8 bases). CDR1 is MNHEY, CDR2 SVGAGI, per germline. The CDR3 consists of 14 residues. Trimming took 10 bases from V and 0 from J, leaving 13 bases between them. In DNA form, the CDR3 reads TGTGCCACCAGCGGGACAGGCTCCTACAATGAGCAGTTCTTC. Amino acid sequence: CATSGTGSYNEQFF.

The V call is TRBV11-2, the J call TRBJ2-5; either TRBD1 or TRBD2 may supply D (5 bases each). Germline CDR1 is SGHAT and CDR2 is FQNNGV. The CDR3 totals 12 residues. V lost 5 bases to trimming and J lost 5 bases, with 9 bases between them. As DNA, the CDR3 is TGTGCCAGCAGCCAAGAGGGGGAGACCCAGTACTTC. It codes for CASSQEGETQYF.

The chain links TRBV6-5 to TRBJ2-7, with TRBD2 identical over 8 bases. The germline V gene has CDR1 MNHEY and CDR2 SVGAGI. This CDR3 region has 15 residues. Trimming cost V 7 bases and J 3 bases; bases outside gene matches: 11. CDR3 bases: TGTGCCAGCACCCTAGGGCGGGGGGCGGTCTACGAGCAGTACTTC. Encoded protein: CASTLGRGAVYEQYF.

The table lists this clone with a count of one. V and J are TRBV6-5 and TRBJ1-5; TRBD1 agrees at 9 bases. The CDR3 extends over 15 amino acids. Germline CDR1 reads MNHEY; CDR2 reads SVGAGI. Trimming cost V 6 bases and J 1 base; bases outside gene matches: 4. The CDR3 nucleotides are TGTGCCAGCAGGCCGGACAGGGGCAGCAATCAGCCCCAGCATTTT. This translates into CASRPDRGSNQPQHF.

This sequence joins TRBV19 and TRBJ2-3; 8 nucleotides match TRBD2. V lost 6 bases, J lost 4 bases, and 6 bases stayed unmatched. The CDR3 runs to 14 residues. The germline CDR1 and CDR2 sequences are LNHDA and SQIVND (reference sequence). The CDR3 reads CASRRGGTSDTQYF. CDR3 nucleotides: TGTGCCAGTAGGCGCGGGGGGACCTCAGATACGCAGTATTTT.

This rearrangement joins TRBV19 to TRBJ1-1; tentatively, D is TRBD1 (5 bases). The V and J ends lost 6 bases and 5 bases respectively, with 13 bases between them. From germline, CDR1 is LNHDA and CDR2 SQIVND (reference sequence). This CDR3 spans 13 amino acids. CDR3 region: CASRRGGRTEAFF. CDR3 DNA sequence: TGTGCCAGTAGGCGGGGGGGTCGGACTGAAGCTTTCTTT.

V is TRBV30 and J is TRBJ1-1; D is possibly TRBD1 (5 bases). This CDR3 contains 12 residues. Per germline, CDR1 GTSNPN and CDR2 SVGIG (reference sequence). Written as DNA, the CDR3 is TGTGCTCGGGACGGGGTAAACACTGAAGCTTTCTTT. It is translated as CARDGVNTEAFF.

The CDR3 bases are TGTGCCAGCAGTTTACGGGTGGATGGCTACACCTTC. Translating it yields CASSLRVDGYTF. The rearrangement links TRBV28 to TRBJ1-2; D ambiguous. With 2 bases removed from V and 6 bases from J, the gap between germline ends came to 7 bases. Germline CDR1 and CDR2: MDHEN and SYDVKM. The CDR3 extends over 12 amino acids.

This chain connects TRBV28 to TRBJ1-2; 8 bases agree with TRBD1. Germline V CDR1 and CDR2: MDHEN, SYDVKM. The CDR3 covers 15 residues. V lost 11 bases and J lost 4; bases outside the gene matches: 15. The CDR3 reads CAHGPGGASVYGYTF. The CDR3 region has the DNA TGTGCCCACGGGCCAGGGGGCGCATCCGTCTATGGCTACACCTTC.

V gene TRBV18 combines with J gene TRBJ1-1, with D unresolved. The germline CDR1 and CDR2 sequences are KGHSH and LQKENI. V lost 5 bases to trimming and J lost 1 base, with 2 bases between them. This CDR3 is built from 11 residues. For the CDR3, the DNA is TGTGCCAGCTCAACGAACACTGAAGCTTTCTTT. Translation gives CASSTNTEAFF.

The chain carries TRBV5-6 and TRBJ1-1; TRBD1 matches 10 bases. V trimming: 2 bases; J trimming: 4 bases; junction bases outside the gene matches: 2. Germline V lookup: CDR1 SGHDT, CDR2 YYEEEE. The CDR3 runs 14 residues. As DNA, the CDR3 is TGTGCCAGCAGCTTAGACAGGGGGCTCACTGAAGCTTTCTTT. As protein: CASSLDRGLTEAFF.

V and J are TRBV29-1 and TRBJ1-5; no reliable D call. Trimming took 7 bases from V and 0 from J, leaving 7 bases between them. The CDR3 is 12 residues long. Germline V lookup: CDR1 SQVTM, CDR2 ANQGSEA. CDR3 sequence reads: CSARNSNQPQHF. CDR3 in DNA: TGCAGCGCTCGAAATAGCAATCAGCCCCAGCATTTT.

The rearrangement uses TRBV7-2 and TRBJ2-6; D gene unclear. Trimming removed 1 base at V and 2 bases at J, with 6 bases between. The CDR3 consists of 15 residues. CDR1 is SGHTA, CDR2 FQGNSA, per germline. In nucleotides, the CDR3 is TGTGCCAGCAGCTTAGTTGGGGCTGGGGCCAACGTCCTGACTTTC. Its protein is CASSLVGAGANVLTF. Full variable domain (rest looked up from reference TRBV7-2 and TRBJ2-6): GAGVSQSPSNKVTEKGKDVELRCDPISGHTALYWYRQSLGQGLEFLIYFQGNSAPDKSGLPSDRFSAERTGGSVSTLTIQRTQQEDSAVYLCASSLVGAGANVLTFGAGSRLTVL.

The chain recombines TRBV29-1 with TRBJ1-1; D is undetermined. V was shortened by 3 bases and J by 4 bases, with 6 bases between the two germline ends. The germline V gene has CDR1 SQVTM and CDR2 ANQGSEA. The CDR3 spans 11 residues. CDR3 loop: CSVEWSTEAFF. The CDR3 nucleotides are TGCAGCGTTGAGTGGAGCACTGAAGCTTTCTTT.

This clone was found a few times. The CDR3 sequence: CASSLGTSGYEQYF. The CDR3 bases are TGTGCCAGCAGCTTAGGGACTAGCGGCTACGAGCAGTACTTC. The chain employs TRBV11-2 and TRBJ2-7; 10 bases agree with TRBD2. Looked up from germline, CDR1 is SGHAT and CDR2 is FQNNGV. Germline trimming cut 1 base from V and 3 bases from J; bases unmatched to any gene: 0. This CDR3 has 14 residues.

The genes are TRBV5-1 and TRBJ2-5, with 9 bases matching TRBD1. The end of the DNA fits TRBJ2-7 better, so the J call may be wrong. CDR1 and CDR2 from the germline V gene are SGHRS and YFSETQ. The CDR3 runs to 15 residues. For the CDR3, the DNA is TGCGCCAGCAGCGCGGGACAGGGTTACTCCTACGAGCAGTACTTC. Amino acids: CASSAGQGYSYEQYF.

This chain uses TRBV30 with TRBJ1-2; D gene unclear. This CDR3 is built from 12 residues. Germline V gene data show CDR1 as GTSNPN and CDR2 as SVGIG (reference sequence). V lost 4 bases, J lost 4 bases, and 10 bases lay in between. The CDR3 reads CAWNNDGYGYTF. The CDR3 region has the DNA TGTGCCTGGAACAACGACGGCTATGGCTACACCTTC.

The V and J genes are TRBV30 and TRBJ2-5; 9 positions match TRBD2. The CDR3 sequence is 15 residues long. CDR1 and CDR2 from the germline V gene are GTSNPN and SVGIG (reference sequence). Trimming at V came to 0 bases and at J to 5 bases, leaving 7 bases not matched to a gene. CDR3: CAWSVLRGGPETQYF. CDR3 nucleotides: TGTGCCTGGAGTGTATTGCGGGGGGGCCCCGAGACCCAGTACTTC.

This sequence joins TRBV6-6 and TRBJ2-3, with 11 bases matching TRBD2. After removal of 8 bases from V and 3 bases from J, the junction contained 7 bases not matched to a gene. The CDR3 runs to 15 residues. The germline gives CDR1 MNHNY, CDR2 SVGAGI (reference sequence). Here the CDR3 DNA reads TGTGCCAGCGCTAAGACTAGCGGGGAGACAGATACGCAGTATTTT. Protein sequence: CASAKTSGETDTQYF.

This clone was seen a single time. The chain employs TRBV28 and TRBJ2-5; D remains unclear. The better agreement between TRBJ2-7 and the DNA end casts doubt on the J call. CDR1 MDHEN and CDR2 SYDVKM come from the germline V gene. This CDR3 contains 12 residues. The CDR3 region is CASSSPAYEQYF. In nucleotides, the CDR3 is TGTGCCAGCAGCTCTCCGGCGTACGAGCAGTACTTC.

This chain connects TRBV5-6 to TRBJ1-5; 9 bases fit TRBD1. The V and J ends lost 4 bases and 7 bases, in that order; junction bases with no gene match: 9. Germline CDR1 and CDR2: SGHDT and YYEEEE. This CDR3 is built from 15 residues. The CDR3 coding sequence is TGTGCCAGCAGCCGCGGGGACAGGGCCGGGCAGCCCCAGCATTTT. It is translated as CASSRGDRAGQPQHF.

This chain joins TRBV2 and TRBJ2-7, with TRBD1 matching 10 bases. Germline CDR1 reads SNHLY; CDR2 reads FYNNEI. The CDR3 totals 15 residues. V shed 6 bases and J 7 bases; nucleotides not matched to a gene: 12. DNA for the CDR3: TGTGCCAGCAGCGTCCCGGGACAGGGGTTAGAAGAGCAGTACTTC. Its protein is CASSVPGQGLEEQYF.

The chain uses TRBV4-1 and TRBJ2-5, with TRBD1 as a possible D gene (5 bases). This CDR3 has 19 residues. V lost 2 bases to trimming and J lost 4 bases, with 26 bases between them. The germline V gene encodes CDR1 MGHRA and CDR2 YSYEKL. This chain's CDR3 is CASSQLGPLSVFNRETQYF. CDR3 DNA sequence: TGCGCCAGCAGCCAATTGGGGCCCCTATCCGTCTTTAATAGAGAGACCCAGTACTTC.

The V gene is TRBV5-1, the J gene TRBJ2-2, with 7 bases matching TRBD1. This CDR3 is built from 15 residues. The J segment lost 0 bases and the V segment lost 3 bases, leaving 2 bases of the junction unmatched. Germline assignment: CDR1 SGHRS and CDR2 YFSETQ. The CDR3 DNA follows: TGCGCCAGCAGCTGGGACAGTTCGAACACCGGGGAGCTGTTTTTT. Amino acids: CASSWDSSNTGELFF.

In its sample, this clone was seen a few times. V and J are TRBV14 and TRBJ2-5; no firm D call. Germline CDR1 SGHDN, CDR2 FVKESK. The CDR3 is made up of 16 amino acids. Trimming pared 1 base from V and 4 bases from J, leaving 16 bases between. The CDR3, as DNA: TGTGCCAGCAGCCAAGGTGTCCGGTCTAATGGAGAGACCCAGTACTTC. The encoded protein is CASSQGVRSNGETQYF.

This sequence joins TRBV28 and TRBJ2-2, with TRBD1 matching 12 bases. The V segment lost 2 bases and the J segment 8 bases; nucleotides outside the gene matches: 6. There are 16 residues in the CDR3. CDR1 and CDR2 from the germline V gene are MDHEN and SYDVKM. CDR3 bases: TGTGCCAGCAGTTTACATGGGACAGGGGGCATGGGGGAGCTGTTTTTT. Residues: CASSLHGTGGMGELFF.

The rearrangement links TRBV27 to TRBJ2-5; D is unclear. Judging by the DNA end, TRBJ2-7 fits better; the J call may be wrong. There are 13 residues in the CDR3. Germline V CDR1 and CDR2: MNHEY, SMNVEV (reference sequence). The CDR3 spells CASSLINSYEQYF. The DNA of the CDR3 is TGTGCCAGCAGTTTAATCAACTCCTACGAGCAGTACTTC.

Only a few counts were recorded for this clone. The V and J genes are TRBV11-2 and TRBJ2-1, with D tentatively TRBD2 (8 bases). The CDR3 contains 19 residues. Between the trimmed V and J ends, which lost 5 bases and 2 bases, there was a span of 25 bases. Per the germline V gene, CDR1 is SGHAT and CDR2 is FQNNGV. The CDR3 protein is CASSLAGGSGGAAYNEQFF. In DNA form, the CDR3 reads TGTGCCAGCAGCCTAGCAGGGGGGAGCGGGGGAGCGGCCTACAATGAGCAGTTCTTC.

The CDR3 sequence is CASSPSQGTPYGYTF. The CDR3 DNA sequence: TGTGCCAGCAGTCCCTCCCAGGGGACCCCCTATGGCTACACCTTC. The rearrangement uses TRBV6-5 and TRBJ1-2; D might be TRBD1 (6 bases). Trimming cost V 5 bases and J 4 bases, with 17 bases left between them. The CDR3 consists of 15 residues. Germline CDR1 and CDR2: MNHEY and SVGAGI.